Below are 31 T cell receptor beta chains sequenced from a single sample in a study of shared clonotypes between healthy human individuals. Sequencing used immunoSEQ multiplex PCR; TCRdb keeps in-frame clones, though not all of them. The sample comprises over a million clones, around 76% of which are singletons, and roughly 1.4% rests with the top ten. Sample: memory CD4+ T cells sorted from blood. Subset denoted: CD45RA-negative fraction. All receptors derive from a man aged 18 to 30 in good health.

In this sample, this clone turned up a few times. The chain employs TRBV18 and TRBJ2-7; 9 bases fit TRBD2. Trimming took 0 bases from V and 5 from J; bases not matched to a gene: 2. Per the germline V gene, CDR1 is KGHSH and CDR2 is LQKENI. This CDR3 is 14 amino acids long. CDR3 loop: CASSPPTSGNEQYF. Here the CDR3 DNA reads TGTGCCAGCTCACCACCGACTAGCGGAAACGAGCAGTACTTC.

The rearrangement links TRBV18 to TRBJ2-7; TRBD1 aligns across 7 bases. Per germline, CDR1 KGHSH and CDR2 LQKENI. The J segment lost 2 bases and the V segment lost 2 bases, leaving 6 bases of the junction unmatched. The CDR3 is 15 residues long. The DNA for the CDR3 is TGTGCCAGCTCACCAGTGACAGGGCGTACCTACGAGCAGTACTTC. Translation: CASSPVTGRTYEQYF.

The genes are TRBV28 and TRBJ2-1; 9 bases are shared with TRBD2. With 4 bases clipped from V and 3 bases from J, the junction kept 7 bases outside the gene matches. The CDR3 is 16 residues long. Germline assignment: CDR1 MDHEN and CDR2 SYDVKM. CDR3 sequence reads: CASSSIPSGIYNEQFF. For the CDR3, the DNA is TGTGCCAGCAGTTCTATCCCTAGCGGGATCTACAATGAGCAGTTCTTC.

The chain links TRBV10-2 to TRBJ1-5; D might be TRBD1 (6 bases). Germline V gene lookup returns CDR1 WSHSY and CDR2 SAAADI. Trimming left V 4 bases short and J 10 bases short, with 14 bases between. The CDR3 extends over 13 amino acids. DNA of the CDR3: TGCGCCAGCAGTGCCGCCGGGGGGGCTCCCCAGCATTTT. Protein product: CASSAAGGAPQHF.

V gene TRBV7-3 combines with J gene TRBJ2-2; D is unclear. Per the germline V gene, CDR1 is SGHTA and CDR2 is FQGTGA. Trimming removed 5 bases from V and 4 bases from J, with 8 bases in between. This CDR3 is 13 amino acids long. Written as DNA, the CDR3 is TGTGCCAGCAGCGAATCCATCACCGGGGAGCTGTTTTTT. Protein product: CASSESITGELFF.

This rearrangement joins TRBV5-1 to TRBJ2-2; D possibly corresponds to TRBD2 (5 bases). This CDR3 contains 14 residues. From germline, CDR1 is SGHRS and CDR2 YFSETQ. Deletions cut 4 bases from V and 8 bases from J, with 15 bases between. The CDR3 sequence is CASSLDLGGGELFF. The CDR3 DNA sequence: TGCGCCAGCAGCCTAGACCTCGGAGGAGGGGAGCTGTTTTTT. The full variable domain, with the rest looked up from reference TRBV5-1 and TRBJ2-2, is KAGVTQTPRYLIKTRGQQVTLSCSPISGHRSVSWYQQTPGQGLQFLFEYFSETQRNKGNFPGRFSGRQFSNSRSEMNVSTLELGDSALYLCASSLDLGGGELFFGEGSRLTVL.

The chain recombines TRBV5-8 with TRBJ2-4; no clear D. This CDR3 spans 16 amino acids. The V end lost 1 base, the J end lost 0 bases, and 11 bases lay between the germline ends. CDR1 SGHTS and CDR2 YDEGEE come from the germline V gene. CDR3 coding DNA: TGTGCCAGCAGCTTGAAAGTTATACTAGCCAAAAACATTCAGTACTTC. This encodes CASSLKVILAKNIQYF.

This clone came up once. The V call is TRBV28, the J call TRBJ1-5; D call uncertain. Deletions cut 5 bases from V and 0 bases from J, with 11 bases between. The CDR3 has 15 amino acids. CDR1 is MDHEN and CDR2 is SYDVKM in the germline V gene. DNA of the CDR3: TGTGCCAGCAGTGCCTTAGGGTATAGCAATCAGCCCCAGCATTTT. This gives the protein CASSALGYSNQPQHF.

V and J are TRBV28 and TRBJ2-6; D perhaps matches TRBD1 (6 bases). This CDR3 spans 15 amino acids. The ends were cut back, 6 bases at V and 4 bases at J, with 13 bases in the middle. The V gene's germline CDR1 is MDHEN and CDR2 SYDVKM. CDR3: CASRSHRAGANVLTF. CDR3 sequence (DNA): TGTGCCAGCAGATCCCACAGGGCCGGGGCCAACGTCCTGACTTTC.

The CDR3 loop reads CASSLGTSSYNEQFF. The CDR3, as DNA: TGTGCCAGCAGCCTCGGGACAAGCTCCTACAATGAGCAGTTCTTC. V gene TRBV11-3 combines with J gene TRBJ2-1; tentative D call: TRBD1 (6 bases). Germline assignment: CDR1 SGHNT and CDR2 YENEEA. Deletions cut 5 bases from V and 0 bases from J, with 11 bases between. This CDR3 is built from 15 residues.

This clone was seen a single time. J is TRBJ2-5 and V is TRBV7-2, with 11 bases aligning to TRBD2. Trimming cost V 5 bases and J 5 bases; bases outside gene matches: 7. The CDR3 is made up of 15 amino acids. Germline assignment: CDR1 SGHTA and CDR2 FQGNSA. CDR3: CASSRLAGGLETQYF. In DNA form, the CDR3 reads TGTGCCAGCAGCCGCTTAGCGGGGGGGCTCGAGACCCAGTACTTC.

The chain carries TRBV19 and TRBJ2-3; 11 bases fit TRBD1. With 3 bases clipped from V and 4 bases from J, the junction kept 0 bases outside the gene matches. This CDR3 has 14 residues. Germline assignment: CDR1 LNHDA and CDR2 SQIVND (reference sequence). DNA of the CDR3: TGTGCCAGTAGTATGGACAGGGGGCCAGATACGCAGTATTTT. Protein sequence: CASSMDRGPDTQYF. Complete variable domain (other parts from reference TRBV19 and TRBJ2-3): DGGITQSPKYLFRKEGQNVTLSCEQNLNHDAMYWYRQDPGQGLRLIYYSQIVNDFQKGDIAEGYSVSREKKESFPLTVTSAQKNPTAFYLCASSMDRGPDTQYFGPGTRLTVL.

This chain connects TRBV9 to TRBJ2-1; D is ambiguous. V was shortened by 0 bases and J by 8 bases, with 9 bases between the two germline ends. From germline, CDR1 is SGDLS and CDR2 YYNGEE. The CDR3 runs 13 residues. The CDR3 bases are TGTGCCAGCAGCGTAGGACGGTTCGATGAGCAGTTCTTC. As protein: CASSVGRFDEQFF.

This clone was recorded only once. J is TRBJ2-2 and V is TRBV27, with TRBD2 matching over 8 bases. V lost 2 bases, J lost 3 bases, and 14 bases stayed unmatched. The CDR3 has 19 amino acids. Germline V gene data show CDR1 as MNHEY and CDR2 as SMNVEV (reference sequence). In DNA form, the CDR3 reads TGTGCCAGCAGTTTAACGTGGCTCGGCGGGAGGTTCCACACCGGGGAGCTGTTTTTT. Residues: CASSLTWLGGRFHTGELFF.

A word on this clone: Other DNA sequences of this sample code for an identical CDR3. V gene TRBV6-4 combines with J gene TRBJ2-3, with 8 bases fitting TRBD1. CDR1 and CDR2 from the germline V gene are MRHNA and SNTAGT. There are 14 residues in the CDR3. V lost 5 bases to trimming and J lost 1 base; unmatched junction nucleotides: 2. The DNA for the CDR3 is TGTGCCAGCAGTCCACAGGGGGGCACAGATACGCAGTATTTT. It yields the protein CASSPQGGTDTQYF.

The rearrangement joins TRBV4-3 to TRBJ2-2; D remains ambiguous. V was clipped by 4 bases and J by 7 bases, with 10 bases between them. CDR1 and CDR2 from the germline V gene are LGHNA and YSLEER. This CDR3 is 13 amino acids long. CDR3 residues: CASSPALGGELFF. The CDR3 DNA reads as TGCGCCAGCAGCCCGGCCCTCGGCGGGGAGCTGTTTTTT.

This sequence joins TRBV7-2 and TRBJ2-1, with D possibly TRBD2 on 5 matching bases. This CDR3 has 12 amino acids. Looked up from germline, CDR1 is SGHTA and CDR2 is FQGNSA. Trimming removed 1 base from V and 11 bases from J, with 9 bases in between. In DNA, the CDR3 is TGTGCCAGCAGCTTAGATGGGAGAAAGCAGTTCTTC. As protein: CASSLDGRKQFF.

This clone has only a few counts. The rearrangement links TRBV7-9 to TRBJ1-1; D is uncertain. V lost 1 base and J 7 bases, leaving 4 bases between the germline ends. The CDR3 contains 11 residues. Germline-derived CDR1 and CDR2 are SEHNR and FQNEAQ (reference sequence). The CDR3 DNA reads TGTGCCAGCAGCTTAGATTTTGAAGCTTTCTTT. As protein: CASSLDFEAFF. Combining the CDR3 with reference TRBV7-9 and TRBJ1-1 gives the whole variable domain DTGVSQNPRHKITKRGQNVTFRCDPISEHNRLYWYRQTLGQGPEFLTYFQNEAQLEKSRLLSDRFSAERPKGSFSTLEIQRTEQGDSAMYLCASSLDFEAFFGQGTRLTVV.

In its sample, this clone was seen once. V usage is TRBV28 and J usage is TRBJ1-5, with 8 bases aligning to TRBD1. Per germline, CDR1 MDHEN and CDR2 SYDVKM. The CDR3 length is 16 residues. The junction had 12 bases not matched to a gene; V was cut back by 5 bases and J by 6 bases. The CDR3 bases are TGTGCCAGCAGTGGGGCAGGGGGCGCTCGGCCTCAGCCCCAGCATTTT. It translates to CASSGAGGARPQPQHF.

The chain is built from TRBV19 and TRBJ1-1; D is uncertain. Germline V CDR1 and CDR2: LNHDA, SQIVND (reference sequence). The CDR3 has 15 amino acids. The V gene lost 6 bases and the J gene lost 0 bases, with 14 bases spanning the gap. The CDR3 spells CASRSTGLLNTEAFF. CDR3 nucleotides: TGTGCCAGTAGAAGTACTGGGCTATTGAACACTGAAGCTTTCTTT.

The chain carries TRBV7-9 and TRBJ1-6, with a tentative D call TRBD1 (6 bases). The germline CDR1 and CDR2 sequences are SEHNR and FQNEAQ (reference sequence). Trimming took 1 base from V and 7 from J, leaving 11 bases between them. The CDR3 covers 15 residues. CDR3 nucleotide sequence: TGTGCCAGCAGCTTAGGACCAGGGGACAATTCACCCCTCCACTTT. This gives the protein CASSLGPGDNSPLHF.

About this clone: The same CDR3 is also encoded by other DNA sequences in this sample. The V gene is TRBV4-2, the J gene TRBJ2-2; no clear D gene. The CDR3 covers 15 residues. CDR1 is LGHNA and CDR2 is YNFKEQ in the germline V gene. Trimming removed 0 bases at V and 1 base at J, with 6 bases between. The CDR3 DNA reads as TGTGCCAGCAGCCAAGAAGGCGGGAACACCGGGGAGCTGTTTTTT. It codes for CASSQEGGNTGELFF.

This chain joins TRBV29-1 and TRBJ1-4, with D possibly TRBD1 on 6 matching bases. The CDR3 sequence is 13 residues long. Germline V gives CDR1 SQVTM, CDR2 ANQGSEA. With 7 bases removed from V and 7 bases from J, the gap between germline ends came to 16 bases. CDR3 region: CSGLQGSSEKLFF. CDR3 in DNA: TGCAGCGGACTTCAGGGGAGTAGTGAAAAACTGTTTTTT.

CDR3 bases: TGCGCCAGCAGTGAGCTTAAGTTTGGGACAGGGGGCGGTCAGCCCCAGCATTTT. Residues: CASSELKFGTGGGQPQHF. The V gene is TRBV10-1, the J gene TRBJ1-5; 12 nucleotides line up with TRBD1. The CDR3 runs 18 residues. The V gene end was trimmed by 2 bases and the J gene end by 6 bases; junction bases not matched to a gene: 11. Per the germline V gene, CDR1 is WNHNN and CDR2 is SYGVQD (reference sequence).

The chain uses TRBV15 and TRBJ2-7; 8 bases line up with TRBD2. V shed 6 bases and J 3 bases; nucleotides not matched to a gene: 7. The CDR3 is made up of 14 amino acids. From germline, CDR1 is LNHNV and CDR2 YYDKDF (reference sequence). In nucleotides, the CDR3 is TGTGCCACCAGTTTAGCGGGAAGAGTCTACGAGCAGTACTTC. Translation: CATSLAGRVYEQYF.

The rearrangement uses TRBV5-1 and TRBJ2-6, with D unresolved. This CDR3 region has 15 residues. Trimming pared 1 base from V and 1 base from J, leaving 6 bases between. Germline V gene data show CDR1 as SGHRS and CDR2 as YFSETQ. The DNA for the CDR3 is TGCGCCAGCAGCTTGATAACTTCTGGGGCCAACGTCCTGACTTTC. It codes for CASSLITSGANVLTF.

The chain has TRBV10-3 and TRBJ2-3; possible D gene TRBD2, 6 bases. This CDR3 comprises 14 residues. Germline CDR1 and CDR2: ENHRY and SYGVKD. V shed 10 bases and J shed 2 bases, with 16 bases lying between them. Here the CDR3 reads CATNRDLNTDTQYF. The CDR3 DNA follows: TGTGCCACAAACCGGGACTTAAACACAGATACGCAGTATTTT.

The chain recombines TRBV7-6 with TRBJ2-1; 11 positions agree with TRBD2. The CDR3 runs to 16 residues. The germline CDR1 and CDR2 sequences are SGHVS and FNYEAQ. J was trimmed by 9 bases and V by 1 base; bases with no gene match: 8. The CDR3 DNA is TGTGCCAGCAGCTTAGAGACTAGCGGGAACATGGGTGAGCAGTTCTTC. Protein: CASSLETSGNMGEQFF. Filled out from reference TRBV7-6 and TRBJ2-1, the complete variable domain reads GAGVSQSPRYKVTKRGQDVALRCDPISGHVSLYWYRQALGQGPEFLTYFNYEAQQDKSGLPNDRFSAERPEGSISTLTIQRTEQRDSAMYRCASSLETSGNMGEQFFGPGTRLTVL.

This chain connects TRBV6-5 to TRBJ1-4; possible D gene TRBD1, 5 bases. Looked up from germline, CDR1 is MNHEY and CDR2 is SVGAGI. The CDR3 covers 15 residues. Trimming removed 4 bases from V and 5 bases from J, with 14 bases in between. The CDR3 is CASSFSGRENEKLFF. The CDR3, as DNA: TGTGCCAGCAGTTTTTCAGGGAGGGAGAATGAAAAACTGTTTTTT.

As for this clone: At the DNA level, this CDR3 is encoded by other sequences in the same sample as well. The V gene is TRBV5-1, the J gene TRBJ2-2, with 11 bases aligning to TRBD1. This CDR3 contains 15 residues. From germline, CDR1 is SGHRS and CDR2 YFSETQ. V was pared by 2 bases and J by 4 bases, with 1 base of the junction left unmatched. CDR3 coding DNA: TGCGCCAGCAGCTTCGGGACAGGGGGCACCGGGGAGCTGTTTTTT. Protein sequence: CASSFGTGGTGELFF. Complete variable domain (other parts from reference TRBV5-1 and TRBJ2-2): KAGVTQTPRYLIKTRGQQVTLSCSPISGHRSVSWYQQTPGQGLQFLFEYFSETQRNKGNFPGRFSGRQFSNSRSEMNVSTLELGDSALYLCASSFGTGGTGELFFGEGSRLTVL.

The count of this clone is one. The J gene is TRBJ2-5, the V gene TRBV4-3; TRBD2 agrees at 8 bases. Trimming at V came to 0 bases and at J to 5 bases, leaving 17 bases not matched to a gene. CDR1 is LGHNA, CDR2 YSLEER, per germline. This CDR3 region has 19 residues. In DNA, the CDR3 is TGCGCCAGCAGCCAAGATTATAGACGGAGCGGGAGATCTTCGGAGACCCAGTACTTC. It codes for CASSQDYRRSGRSSETQYF.